The text below deals with one TCR beta chain. The target antigen is unknown. The entry originates in a study of T cells in localized non-small cell lung cancer. Study-level results: The appearance of a median about 60 of the top 100 tumor clones was seen in adjacent lung.

CDR3 length: 12 residues. Measured with immunoSEQ multiplex PCR; TCRdb has only the in-frame clones, and not every one. This table holds about 17,000 clones, around 90% found once. The rearrangement uses TRBV21-1 and TRBJ1-1; TRBD1, as called in the table, went unchecked against the DNA. TRBV21-1 is labeled a pseudogene. The receptor was derived from a woman aged 35 to 70 with stage III lung adenocarcinoma. The starting material was peripheral blood mononuclear cells, obtained before any cancer treatment. CDR3 sequence reads: CASRLGQSEAFF. Written as DNA, the CDR3 is TGTGCCAGCAGACTCGGACAGAGTGAAGCTTTCTTT.